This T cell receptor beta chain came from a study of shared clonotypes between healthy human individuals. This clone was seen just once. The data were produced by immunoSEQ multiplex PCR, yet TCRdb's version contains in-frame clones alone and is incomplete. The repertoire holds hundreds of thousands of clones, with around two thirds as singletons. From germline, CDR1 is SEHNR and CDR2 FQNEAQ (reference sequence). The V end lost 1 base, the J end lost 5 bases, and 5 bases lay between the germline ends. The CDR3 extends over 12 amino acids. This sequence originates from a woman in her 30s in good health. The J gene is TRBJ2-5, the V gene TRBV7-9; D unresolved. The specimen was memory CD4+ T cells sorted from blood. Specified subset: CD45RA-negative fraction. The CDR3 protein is CASSLVRETQYF. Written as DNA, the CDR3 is TGTGCCAGCAGCTTAGTTCGGGAGACCCAGTACTTC.